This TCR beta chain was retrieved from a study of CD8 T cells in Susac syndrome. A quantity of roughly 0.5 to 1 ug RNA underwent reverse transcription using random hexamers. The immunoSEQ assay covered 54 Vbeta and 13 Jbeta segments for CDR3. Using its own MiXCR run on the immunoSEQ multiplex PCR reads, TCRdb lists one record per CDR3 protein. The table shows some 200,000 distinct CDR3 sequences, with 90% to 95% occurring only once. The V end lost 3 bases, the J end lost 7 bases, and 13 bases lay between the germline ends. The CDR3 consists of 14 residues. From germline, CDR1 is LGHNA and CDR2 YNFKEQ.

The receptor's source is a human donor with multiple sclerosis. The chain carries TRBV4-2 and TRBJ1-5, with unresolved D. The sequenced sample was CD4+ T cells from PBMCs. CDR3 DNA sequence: TGTGCCAGCAGCCAGGGCACCCCCACGCAGCCCCAGCATTTT. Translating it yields CASSQGTPTQPQHF.